The 18 T cell receptor beta chains given below trace back to one sample, sequenced in a study of cytomegalovirus exposure and HLA in healthy donors (dated by TCRdb to 2017 to 2019). The library was prepared using the immunoSEQ multiplex PCR assay. TCRdb obtained this table from immuneACCESS and retained in-frame rearrangements with V and J assigned. These tables miss some clones; where compared with another copy, unresolved V genes account for less than half of the shortfall, and the remainder is unexplained. Across this sample there are some 68,000 clones, with roughly 96% seen only once. Under 2.5% of the sample is in the top ten clones. What was sequenced was PBMCs. The origin of the receptors is a man aged 18 to 29 in good health and CMV-seronegative.

The chain uses TRBV25-1 and TRBJ1-1, with D uncertain. V was pared by 3 bases and J by 1 base, with 12 bases between. The CDR3 spans 15 residues. CDR1 is MGHDK and CDR2 is SYGVNS in the germline V gene. Here the CDR3 DNA reads TGTGCCAGCAGTGATGGGTCTCCGGGGAACACTGAAGCTTTCTTT. It is translated as CASSDGSPGNTEAFF.

The sample holds one count of this clone. V and J are TRBV28 and TRBJ1-4; the D gene is possibly TRBD1 (5 bases). The CDR3 totals 13 residues. With 5 bases removed from V and 8 bases from J, the gap between germline ends came to 12 bases. Germline assignment: CDR1 MDHEN and CDR2 SYDVKM. The CDR3 sequence: CASSTGGWEKLFF. DNA of the CDR3: TGTGCCAGCAGTACCGGGGGGTGGGAAAAACTGTTTTTT.

The chain is built from TRBV5-4 and TRBJ2-3; D not certain. The germline V gene has CDR1 SGHNT and CDR2 YYREEE (reference sequence). V was shortened by 4 bases and J by 2 bases, with 8 bases between the two germline ends. The CDR3 has 13 amino acids. CDR3: CASSATSTDTQYF. The DNA for the CDR3 is TGTGCCAGCAGCGCGACATCCACAGATACGCAGTATTTT.

The chain has TRBV11-2 and TRBJ1-2; D is perhaps TRBD1 (5 bases). The CDR3 runs to 13 residues. Germline V lookup: CDR1 SGHAT, CDR2 FQNNGV. Trimming shortened V by 1 base and J by 8 bases, and 11 bases separated the two germline ends. The CDR3 bases are TGTGCCAGCAGCTTAGGGCAGGGTCCAGGCTACACCTTC. This gives the protein CASSLGQGPGYTF.

The chain has TRBV7-6 and TRBJ2-1; unclear D gene. Germline lookup yields CDR1 SGHVS and CDR2 FNYEAQ. With 5 bases removed from V and 1 base from J, the gap between germline ends came to 12 bases. This CDR3 is built from 15 residues. The CDR3 spells CASSSMVASYNEQFF. The CDR3 nucleotides read TGTGCCAGCAGCAGTATGGTGGCTTCCTACAATGAGCAGTTCTTC.

The table lists this clone with a count of one. The chain joins TRBV14 to TRBJ2-2; 7 bases line up with TRBD1. The CDR3 length is 16 residues. The J segment lost 5 bases and the V segment lost 2 bases, leaving 8 bases of the junction unmatched. The germline gives CDR1 SGHDN, CDR2 FVKESK. The CDR3 DNA is TGTGCCAGCAGCCAACGGACAGGCCCCAGTACCGGGGAGCTGTTTTTT. Translation gives CASSQRTGPSTGELFF.

The rearrangement joins TRBV4-1 to TRBJ1-1, with D possibly matching TRBD1 (6 bases). The CDR3 runs to 13 residues. Germline V CDR1 and CDR2: MGHRA, YSYEKL. The V end lost 7 bases, the J end lost 5 bases, and 14 bases lay between the germline ends. CDR3 residues: CASKQGVETEAFF. The CDR3 DNA is TGCGCCAGCAAACAGGGCGTTGAAACTGAAGCTTTCTTT.

The sample holds one count of this clone. The chain combines TRBV6-6 with TRBJ1-1, with D perhaps TRBD1 (6 bases). Germline lookup yields CDR1 MNHNY and CDR2 SVGAGI (reference sequence). This CDR3 is 13 amino acids long. V dropped 8 bases and J dropped 3 bases, with 13 bases sitting between them. Written as DNA, the CDR3 is TGTGCCAGCGGAACACAGGGCGACACTGAAGCTTTCTTT. It encodes CASGTQGDTEAFF.

This chain links TRBV6-6 with TRBJ2-2; the match to TRBD1 covers 8 bases. J lost 7 bases, V lost 7 bases, and 8 bases had no gene match. CDR1 is MNHNY and CDR2 is SVGAGI in the germline V gene (reference sequence). The CDR3 sequence is 14 residues long. The CDR3 loop is CASILTGAGGELFF. The DNA for the CDR3 is TGTGCCAGCATACTGACAGGGGCGGGCGGGGAGCTGTTTTTT.

The CDR3 loop is CASSSGTGGFETQYF. CDR3 DNA: TGTGCCAGCAGCTCCGGGACAGGGGGCTTTGAGACCCAGTACTTC. The chain employs TRBV5-4 and TRBJ2-5, with 12 bases aligning to TRBD1. CDR3 size: 15 residues. Germline-derived CDR1 and CDR2 are SGHNT and YYREEE (reference sequence). After removal of 3 bases from V and 5 bases from J, the junction contained 5 bases not matched to a gene.

Concerning this clone itself: One end of the junction is discordant with germline, which a read error may explain. J is TRBJ2-5 and V is TRBV16; TRBD1 aligns across 9 bases. Per the germline V gene, CDR1 is KGHSY and CDR2 is FQNENV. CDR3 length equals 16 residues. The CDR3 nucleotides read TGTGCCAGCAGCGTCCCCGGGACAGGGTACCAAGGGACCCAGTACTTC. Its protein product is CASSVPGTGYQGTQYF.

The genes are TRBV19 and TRBJ1-3; D remains ambiguous. This CDR3 has 13 residues. Germline V gene lookup returns CDR1 LNHDA and CDR2 SQIVND (reference sequence). Trimming shortened V by 7 bases and J by 0 bases, and 7 bases separated the two germline ends. The CDR3 region is CASITSSGNTIYF. The DNA for the CDR3 is TGTGCCAGTATTACAAGCTCTGGAAACACCATATATTTT.

The chain joins TRBV6-6 to TRBJ1-5; maybe TRBD1 (6 bases). The germline V and J ends were trimmed by 6 bases and 5 bases, with 14 bases remaining between them. CDR3 length equals 14 residues. The germline V gene has CDR1 MNHNY and CDR2 SVGAGI (reference sequence). This CDR3 is CASRSRGGDQPQHF. Written as DNA, the CDR3 is TGTGCCAGCAGATCTAGGGGGGGGGATCAGCCCCAGCATTTT.

The chain recombines TRBV6-1 with TRBJ1-2; D perhaps matches TRBD1 (6 bases). CDR1 and CDR2 (germline): MNHNS, SASEGT. The length of the CDR3 is 15 residues. Trimming took off 0 bases at V and 2 bases at J, with 10 bases between the two ends. CDR3 protein: CASSEAQGSNYGYTF. CDR3 sequence (DNA): TGTGCCAGCAGTGAAGCGCAGGGGTCGAACTATGGCTACACCTTC.

V is TRBV5-8 and J is TRBJ2-2; D is perhaps TRBD2 (6 bases). Germline CDR1 SGHTS, CDR2 YDEGEE. V was shortened by 2 bases and J by 10 bases, with 18 bases between the two germline ends. The CDR3 is made up of 15 amino acids. This CDR3 reads CASSFFQGSGEELFF. The CDR3 DNA follows: TGTGCCAGCAGCTTCTTTCAGGGTAGCGGCGAGGAGCTGTTTTTT.

The V and J genes are TRBV5-5 and TRBJ2-3; 7 nucleotides match TRBD1. The germline V gene encodes CDR1 SGHKS and CDR2 YYEKEE (reference sequence). V shed 2 bases, J shed 2 bases, and the junction held 2 bases outside the gene matches. This CDR3 is built from 14 residues. The CDR3 nucleotides read TGTGCCAGCAGCTTCGGACAGGACACAGATACGCAGTATTTT. This translates into CASSFGQDTDTQYF.

The chain carries TRBV11-1 and TRBJ1-1; 8 bases map to TRBD1. Germline V CDR1 and CDR2: SGHAT, FQDESV (reference sequence). The CDR3 extends over 14 amino acids. The ends lost 3 bases at V and 4 bases at J; junction bases unmatched: 4. The CDR3 nucleotides are TGTGCCAGCAGCTTGCGAACAGGGGGCACTGAAGCTTTCTTT. This codes for CASSLRTGGTEAFF. The full variable domain, its missing parts supplied by reference TRBV11-1 and TRBJ1-1, is EAEVAQSPRYKITEKSQAVAFWCDPISGHATLYWYRQILGQGPELLVQFQDESVVDDSQLPKDRFSAERLKGVDSTLKIQPAELGDSAMYLCASSLRTGGTEAFFGQGTRLTVV.

This sequence joins TRBV5-6 and TRBJ1-2; D ambiguous. CDR1 and CDR2 (germline): SGHDT, YYEEEE. Trimming cost V 2 bases and J 8 bases, with 10 bases left between them. The CDR3 sequence is 12 residues long. The CDR3: CASSFGGEGYTF. The CDR3 nucleotides read TGTGCCAGCAGCTTCGGAGGAGAGGGCTACACCTTC. Using reference TRBV5-6 and TRBJ1-2 for the parts outside the CDR3, the full variable domain is DAGVTQSPTHLIKTRGQQVTLRCSPKSGHDTVSWYQQALGQGPQFIFQYYEEEERQRGNFPDRFSGHQFPNYSSELNVNALLLGDSALYLCASSFGGEGYTFGSGTRLTVV.